The rows below give T cell receptor beta chains drawn from one sample of a study of identical twins. TCRdb fed the 5' RACE reads into MiXCR, producing one record per CDR3 protein. The sample holds roughly 770,000 distinct CDR3 sequences, 18% seen once. Separately, the same data were catalogued under a study of T cells expressing NK-cell markers.

Sequences were obtained from PBMCs. These receptors all stem from a woman under 30 in good health. The CDR3 runs from the conserved cysteine through the conserved F or W. Fields, in order: CDR3 length, V gene, clone size, D gene, J gene, CDR3 DNA, CDR3 protein. D genes are given only for firm matches. Rows may omit the clone size; those that give it use once, few, many or a size class.

cdr3_length: 17
v_call: TRBV20-1
clone_size: few
d_call: .
j_call: TRBJ1-5
cdr3_nt: TGCAGTGCTGGCCCCACTATCCGGCCGACCAGTAATCAGCCCCAGCATTTT
cdr3_aa: CSAGPTIRPTSNQPQHF

cdr3_length: 12
v_call: TRBV12-3/TRBV12-4
clone_size: many
d_call: .
j_call: TRBJ1-4
cdr3_nt: TGTGCCAGCAGTTTAGGGGAGCAAAAACTGTTTTTT
cdr3_aa: CASSLGEQKLFF

cdr3_length: 13
v_call: TRBV6-2/TRBV6-3
clone_size: few
d_call: .
j_call: TRBJ2-7
cdr3_nt: TGTGCCAGCACACAGGGAATTAGGAACGAGCAGTACTTC
cdr3_aa: CASTQGIRNEQYF

cdr3_length: 16
v_call: TRBV7-2
clone_size: .
d_call: .
j_call: TRBJ1-4
cdr3_nt: TGTGCCAGCAGCTTATCCTCTCTTGCAACTAATGAAAAACTGTTTTTT
cdr3_aa: CASSLSSLATNEKLFF

cdr3_length: 14
v_call: TRBV28
clone_size: .
d_call: TRBD1
j_call: TRBJ1-2
cdr3_nt: TGTGCCAGCAGCACAGGGGGCCGCTACTATGGCTACACCTTC
cdr3_aa: CASSTGGRYYGYTF

cdr3_length: 13
v_call: TRBV6-1
clone_size: few
d_call: TRBD1
j_call: TRBJ2-3
cdr3_nt: TGTGCCAGCAGGCATGACAGGGTCGCTACGCAGTATTTT
cdr3_aa: CASRHDRVATQYF

cdr3_length: 14
v_call: TRBV12-3/TRBV12-4
clone_size: .
d_call: TRBD1
j_call: TRBJ1-5
cdr3_nt: TGTGCCAGCAGGCTTGACAGGGGCAATCAGCCCCAGCATTTT
cdr3_aa: CASRLDRGNQPQHF

cdr3_length: 15
v_call: TRBV5-5
clone_size: few
d_call: .
j_call: TRBJ2-7
cdr3_nt: TGTGCCAGCAGCTCCTCCGGGACGGATTTCTACGAGCAGTACTTC
cdr3_aa: CASSSSGTDFYEQYF

cdr3_length: 15
v_call: TRBV10-3
clone_size: few
d_call: .
j_call: TRBJ2-2
cdr3_nt: TGTGCCATCAGACCCACGGGACAGAACACCGGGGAGCTGTTTTTT
cdr3_aa: CAIRPTGQNTGELFF

cdr3_length: 15
v_call: TRBV20-1
clone_size: few
d_call: TRBD2
j_call: TRBJ2-3
cdr3_nt: TGCAGTGCTAGAGGGTCTAGCGGATTCACAGATACGCAGTATTTT
cdr3_aa: CSARGSSGFTDTQYF

cdr3_length: 12
v_call: TRBV5-1
clone_size: .
d_call: .
j_call: TRBJ2-2
cdr3_nt: TGCGCCAGCAGCGGAGGGTCCCGGGAGCTGTTTTTT
cdr3_aa: CASSGGSRELFF

cdr3_length: 13
v_call: TRBV29-1
clone_size: .
d_call: .
j_call: TRBJ1-5
cdr3_nt: TGCAGCGTTTACGAAGGGAACAATCAGCCCCAGCATTTT
cdr3_aa: CSVYEGNNQPQHF

cdr3_length: 12
v_call: TRBV20-1
clone_size: .
d_call: .
j_call: TRBJ2-3
cdr3_nt: TGCAGAGCCTCAAGGGGCACAGATACGCAGTATTTT
cdr3_aa: CRASRGTDTQYF

cdr3_length: 13
v_call: TRBV20-1
clone_size: few
d_call: .
j_call: TRBJ1-1
cdr3_nt: TGCAGTGCCAGAGGGGGGGTGAACACTGAAGCTTTCTTT
cdr3_aa: CSARGGVNTEAFF

cdr3_length: 18
v_call: TRBV9
clone_size: few
d_call: .
j_call: TRBJ2-7
cdr3_nt: TGTGCCAGCAGCGTAGGTCCCGAGGGTGGCGTAAGGTCCTACGAGCAGTACTTC
cdr3_aa: CASSVGPEGGVRSYEQYF

cdr3_length: 17
v_call: TRBV5-1
clone_size: few
d_call: .
j_call: TRBJ2-2
cdr3_nt: TGCGCCAGCAGCCGAACGACAGGAGGGCAGAACACCGGGGAGCTGTTTTTT
cdr3_aa: CASSRTTGGQNTGELFF

cdr3_length: 19
v_call: TRBV10-3
clone_size: few
d_call: TRBD1
j_call: TRBJ2-6
cdr3_nt: TGTGCCATCAGTGAGCACCGGGACAGGGTGGGCTCTGGGGCCAACGTCCTGACTTTC
cdr3_aa: CAISEHRDRVGSGANVLTF

cdr3_length: 15
v_call: TRBV10-2
clone_size: few
d_call: TRBD2
j_call: TRBJ2-3
cdr3_nt: TGCGCCAGCAGCCCGGTGGGGGGGAACACAGATACGCAGTATTTT
cdr3_aa: CASSPVGGNTDTQYF

cdr3_length: 15
v_call: TRBV5-1
clone_size: many
d_call: TRBD2
j_call: TRBJ2-1
cdr3_nt: TGTGCCAGCAGTTTATCTAGCGGGGGGTACAATGAGCAGTTCTTC
cdr3_aa: CASSLSSGGYNEQFF

cdr3_length: 14
v_call: TRBV7-9
clone_size: few
d_call: TRBD1
j_call: TRBJ1-1
cdr3_nt: TGTGCCAGCAGCTTAGGGACAGGGCGGACTGAAGCTTTCTTT
cdr3_aa: CASSLGTGRTEAFF

cdr3_length: 15
v_call: TRBV12-3/TRBV12-4
clone_size: .
d_call: .
j_call: TRBJ2-4
cdr3_nt: TGTGCCAGCAGTTTAGATCTGGGGGCGGTAAACATTCAGTACTTC
cdr3_aa: CASSLDLGAVNIQYF

cdr3_length: 15
v_call: TRBV5-1
clone_size: few
d_call: TRBD2
j_call: TRBJ2-5
cdr3_nt: TGCGCCAGCAGCCCAGACTGGACTAGCACAGAGACCCAGTACTTC
cdr3_aa: CASSPDWTSTETQYF

cdr3_length: 14
v_call: TRBV7-2
clone_size: .
d_call: TRBD1
j_call: TRBJ2-7
cdr3_nt: TGTGCCAGCAGCCACCGACAGGGGCGCTACGAGCAGTACTTC
cdr3_aa: CASSHRQGRYEQYF

cdr3_length: 14
v_call: TRBV3-1
clone_size: few
d_call: TRBD2
j_call: TRBJ2-4
cdr3_nt: TGTGCCAGCGGGACTAGCGGGGACCAAAACATTCAGTACTTC
cdr3_aa: CASGTSGDQNIQYF

cdr3_length: 17
v_call: TRBV5-1
clone_size: few
d_call: TRBD1
j_call: TRBJ1-5
cdr3_nt: TGCGCCAGCAGCTTTGGTCCAGGGGGCACGAGCAATCAGCCCCAGCATTTT
cdr3_aa: CASSFGPGGTSNQPQHF

cdr3_length: 13
v_call: TRBV18
clone_size: .
d_call: .
j_call: TRBJ2-1
cdr3_nt: TGTGCCTCAGAGTTATCGTCCTACAATGAGCAGTTCTTC
cdr3_aa: CASELSSYNEQFF

cdr3_length: 12
v_call: TRBV29-1
clone_size: .
d_call: TRBD1
j_call: TRBJ2-7
cdr3_nt: TGCAGCGTACAACAGGGGTTACACGAGCAGTACTTC
cdr3_aa: CSVQQGLHEQYF

cdr3_length: 11
v_call: TRBV7-9
clone_size: few
d_call: TRBD1
j_call: TRBJ1-2
cdr3_nt: TGTGCCAGCAGCGGACAGGGGGACTACACCTTC
cdr3_aa: CASSGQGDYTF

cdr3_length: 14
v_call: TRBV12-3/TRBV12-4
clone_size: few
d_call: .
j_call: TRBJ1-2
cdr3_nt: TGTGCCAGCAGTTTTAGATCGATTGACTATGGCTACACCTTC
cdr3_aa: CASSFRSIDYGYTF

cdr3_length: 15
v_call: TRBV7-6
clone_size: .
d_call: TRBD2
j_call: TRBJ2-3
cdr3_nt: TGTGCCAGCAGCCGGACTAGCGGCCTTGTAGATACGCAGTATTTT
cdr3_aa: CASSRTSGLVDTQYF

cdr3_length: 14
v_call: TRBV5-1
clone_size: few
d_call: TRBD1
j_call: TRBJ2-3
cdr3_nt: TGCGCCAGCGAGACAGGGGGCGCGGAAGATACGCAGTATTTT
cdr3_aa: CASETGGAEDTQYF

cdr3_length: 15
v_call: TRBV20-1
clone_size: few
d_call: .
j_call: TRBJ2-4
cdr3_nt: TGCAGTGCTAGACAGGGATTTTATGGCAAAAACATTCAGTACTTC
cdr3_aa: CSARQGFYGKNIQYF

cdr3_length: 16
v_call: TRBV6-1
clone_size: .
d_call: .
j_call: TRBJ2-7
cdr3_nt: TGTGCCAGCAGTGAAGCGCGGGGGACAGGCGTTTACGAGCAGTACTTC
cdr3_aa: CASSEARGTGVYEQYF

cdr3_length: 13
v_call: TRBV6-1
clone_size: few
d_call: .
j_call: TRBJ2-1
cdr3_nt: TGTGCCAGCGGGAGACGGAAAGACAATGAGCAGTTCTTC
cdr3_aa: CASGRRKDNEQFF

cdr3_length: 14
v_call: TRBV20-1
clone_size: many
d_call: .
j_call: TRBJ1-5
cdr3_nt: TGCAGTGCTAGAGCCACAGGAGCCCATCAGCCCCAGCATTTT
cdr3_aa: CSARATGAHQPQHF

cdr3_length: 15
v_call: TRBV20-1
clone_size: .
d_call: TRBD2
j_call: TRBJ2-1
cdr3_nt: TGCAGTGCTAGGGACCGACTAGCGGGATTTAATGAGCAGTTCTTC
cdr3_aa: CSARDRLAGFNEQFF

cdr3_length: 14
v_call: TRBV18
clone_size: few
d_call: TRBD1
j_call: TRBJ1-2
cdr3_nt: TGTGCCAGCTCACCGGGACAGACGACTCGGGGCTACACCTTC
cdr3_aa: CASSPGQTTRGYTF

cdr3_length: 16
v_call: TRBV7-3
clone_size: few
d_call: .
j_call: TRBJ2-2
cdr3_nt: TGTGCCAGCAGCCCCCTTGGTGGGTTTCCCGGCGGGGAGCTGTTTTTT
cdr3_aa: CASSPLGGFPGGELFF

cdr3_length: 16
v_call: TRBV20-1
clone_size: few
d_call: TRBD2
j_call: TRBJ2-5
cdr3_nt: TGCAGTGCTAGAGGTGCTAGCGGGATTAATAGGGAGACCCAGTACTTC
cdr3_aa: CSARGASGINRETQYF

cdr3_length: 16
v_call: TRBV5-1
clone_size: few
d_call: .
j_call: TRBJ2-5
cdr3_nt: TGCGCCAGCAGCTCCCCTCGCAGGGGTCCTCAAGAGACCCAGTACTTC
cdr3_aa: CASSSPRRGPQETQYF

cdr3_length: 14
v_call: TRBV12-3/TRBV12-4
clone_size: .
d_call: TRBD2
j_call: TRBJ2-1
cdr3_nt: TGTGCCAGCAGCCAGCGGGGCCCCTACAATGAGCAGTTCTTC
cdr3_aa: CASSQRGPYNEQFF

cdr3_length: 17
v_call: TRBV27
clone_size: .
d_call: .
j_call: TRBJ2-6
cdr3_nt: TGTGCCAGCAGGGTGACAGCAAGTCACTCTGGGGCCAACGTCCTGACTTTC
cdr3_aa: CASRVTASHSGANVLTF

cdr3_length: 12
v_call: TRBV7-2
clone_size: .
d_call: .
j_call: TRBJ2-7
cdr3_nt: TGTGCCAGCAGCTTAACTAACTACGAGCAGTACTTC
cdr3_aa: CASSLTNYEQYF

cdr3_length: 16
v_call: TRBV24-1
clone_size: few
d_call: TRBD2
j_call: TRBJ2-2
cdr3_nt: TGTGCCACCAGTGATCCTACTAGCGGGAGGACCGGGGAGCTGTTTTTT
cdr3_aa: CATSDPTSGRTGELFF

cdr3_length: 16
v_call: TRBV27
clone_size: .
d_call: .
j_call: TRBJ1-5
cdr3_nt: TGTGCCAGCAGTTTATATCGGGGGGGCGACGGACAGCCCCAGCATTTT
cdr3_aa: CASSLYRGGDGQPQHF

cdr3_length: 14
v_call: TRBV12-3/TRBV12-4
clone_size: many
d_call: .
j_call: TRBJ1-6
cdr3_nt: TGTGCCAGCAAAGAAGCAGTTACTAATTCACCCCTCCACTTT
cdr3_aa: CASKEAVTNSPLHF

cdr3_length: 15
v_call: TRBV20-1
clone_size: .
d_call: TRBD2
j_call: TRBJ2-5
cdr3_nt: TGCAGTGCTAGACTAGCGGGGGGGCACCAAGAGACCCAGTACTTC
cdr3_aa: CSARLAGGHQETQYF

cdr3_length: 14
v_call: TRBV6-5
clone_size: .
d_call: TRBD1
j_call: TRBJ1-6
cdr3_nt: TGTGCCAGCAGTTACTGGCAGGGGGATTCACCCCTCCACTTT
cdr3_aa: CASSYWQGDSPLHF

cdr3_length: 12
v_call: TRBV20-1
clone_size: few
d_call: TRBD1
j_call: TRBJ2-1
cdr3_nt: TGCAGTGCTACGAACCCCGACAGGGGGCAGTTCTTC
cdr3_aa: CSATNPDRGQFF